These T cell receptor beta chains were read from a single sample in a study of T cell responses to AZD1222 COVID-19 vaccine. The protocol was immunoSEQ multiplex PCR, while the TCRdb copy is restricted to in-frame clones and leaves out a portion. The table includes fewer than 120,000 clones, roughly 92% detected once. The input for sequencing was peripheral blood, taken 28 days after the second AZD1222 dose. All receptors derive from an adult who received the AZD1222 COVID-19 vaccine. Both conserved end residues are part of each CDR3. The order of the fields is J gene, D gene, V gene, clone size, CDR3 protein, CDR3 DNA. D genes are given only for firm matches. Where a row states a size, it is once, few, many or the class of an expanded clone; other rows omit it.

TRBJ2-2,TRBD1,TRBV7-3,once,CASSPTGGYTGELFF,TGTGCCAGCAGCCCGACAGGGGGCTACACCGGGGAGCTGTTTTTT
TRBJ2-3,TRBD2,TRBV9,NA,CASSGVGSSGGDTQYF,TGTGCCAGCAGCGGCGTCGGGTCTAGCGGCGGGGATACGCAGTATTTT
TRBJ1-5,NA,TRBV6-1,NA,CASSDPWGGRGGQPQHF,TGTGCCAGCAGTGATCCGTGGGGCGGCAGGGGTGGTCAGCCCCAGCATTTT
TRBJ2-5,NA,TRBV5-4,NA,CASSLVQGSGETQYF,TGTGCCAGCAGCTTGGTCCAGGGAAGTGGAGAGACCCAGTACTTC
TRBJ2-7,NA,TRBV5-6,NA,CASRNIQGYEQYF,TGTGCCAGCAGAAACATCCAGGGCTACGAGCAGTACTTC
TRBJ1-5,NA,TRBV4-1,NA,CASSQGPETQAGQPQHF,TGCGCCAGCAGCCAAGGCCCAGAGACCCAGGCAGGGCAGCCCCAGCATTTT
TRBJ1-4,TRBD1,TRBV4-3,NA,CASSQGQSGNEKLFF,TGCGCCAGCAGCCAGGGACAGTCCGGTAATGAAAAACTGTTTTTT
TRBJ1-3,NA,TRBV4-3,NA,CASSQDPFSSGNTIYF,TGCGCCAGCAGCCAAGACCCCTTTAGCTCTGGAAACACCATATATTTT
TRBJ2-1,TRBD1,TRBV7-7,few,CASSLGTGLDEQFF,TGTGCTAGCAGCTTAGGGACAGGGCTGGATGAGCAGTTCTTC
TRBJ2-7,TRBD1,TRBV7-9,once,CASRRTGESYEQYF,TGTGCCAGCAGACGAACAGGGGAATCCTACGAGCAGTACTTC
TRBJ2-7,NA,TRBV18,NA,CASSPQGRAGPYEQYF,TGTGCCAGCTCACCCCAAGGTAGAGCTGGCCCCTACGAGCAGTACTTC
TRBJ2-1,TRBD2,TRBV7-3,NA,CASSFDGTSGGIEQFF,TGTGCCAGCAGCTTTGATGGGACTAGCGGGGGGATTGAGCAGTTCTTC
TRBJ2-7,NA,TRBV2,NA,CASIGLRGAVEQYF,TGTGCCAGCATAGGTCTGAGGGGGGCGGTCGAGCAGTACTTC
TRBJ2-5,NA,TRBV27,NA,CASSSGWQETQYF,TGTGCCAGCAGTTCGGGGTGGCAAGAGACCCAGTACTTC
TRBJ2-7,TRBD1,TRBV7-2,NA,CASSSRTGVYEQYF,TGTGCCAGCAGCTCCCGGACAGGGGTCTACGAGCAGTACTTC
TRBJ2-5,NA,TRBV18,NA,CASSPVQGSETQYF,TGTGCCAGCTCACCAGTTCAGGGCAGCGAGACCCAGTACTTC
TRBJ2-7,TRBD2,TRBV10-2,NA,CASRLAGSSYEQYF,TGCGCCAGCAGATTAGCGGGGAGCTCCTACGAGCAGTACTTC
TRBJ1-3,NA,TRBV13,NA,CASSLSGSGNTIYF,TGTGCCAGCAGCTTGAGCGGTTCTGGAAACACCATATATTTT
TRBJ1-6,NA,TRBV18,NA,CASSIMDRNSPLHF,TGTGCCAGCTCAATCATGGACCGTAATTCACCCCTCCACTTT
TRBJ2-7,NA,TRBV5-6,NA,CASSRDTSYEQYF,TGTGCCAGCAGCCGAGACACCTCCTACGAGCAGTACTTC
TRBJ2-1,TRBD2,TRBV19,NA,CASAGGVNNEQFF,TGTGCCAGCGCCGGGGGGGTAAACAATGAGCAGTTCTTC
TRBJ1-2,TRBD1,TRBV27,NA,CASSFAGTGGLWDGYTF,TGTGCCAGCAGTTTCGCCGGGACAGGGGGCCTATGGGATGGCTACACCTTC
TRBJ1-1,NA,TRBV19,NA,CASSIFGRGQRGAFF,TGTGCCAGTAGTATATTTGGTCGGGGGCAGAGAGGAGCTTTCTTT
TRBJ2-7,NA,TRBV7-2,NA,CASSLIGEQYF,TGTGCCAGCAGCTTAATCGGAGAGCAGTACTTC
TRBJ2-1,TRBD2,TRBV24-1,once,CATSNLKFDSGVEQFF,TGTGCCACCAGTAACCTCAAGTTTGATAGCGGGGTTGAGCAGTTCTTC
TRBJ1-6,NA,TRBV5-1,NA,CASSSGFNSPLHF,TGCGCCAGCAGTTCAGGCTTTAATTCACCCCTCCACTTT
TRBJ2-7,NA,TRBV5-1,NA,CASSPGHSPTEQYF,TGCGCCAGCAGCCCGGGACACTCCCCCACCGAGCAGTACTTC
TRBJ2-1,NA,TRBV4-3,NA,CASSQSYSKGWTTYNEQFF,TGCGCCAGCAGCCAATCTTACTCTAAAGGGTGGACTACCTACAATGAGCAGTTCTTC
TRBJ2-5,TRBD2,TRBV5-8,NA,CASSLQLAGGQETQYF,TGTGCCAGCAGCTTGCAACTAGCGGGGGGGCAAGAGACCCAGTACTTC
TRBJ2-7,NA,TRBV28,NA,CASSTTYEQYF,TGTGCCAGCAGTACTACCTACGAGCAGTACTTC
TRBJ2-3,TRBD1,TRBV15,NA,CATSRTTGGGADTQYF,TGTGCCACCAGCAGGACGACAGGGGGAGGCGCAGATACGCAGTATTTT
TRBJ2-7,NA,TRBV5-1,NA,CASSLDPGHYEQYF,TGCGCCAGCAGCTTGGATCCAGGGCACTACGAGCAGTACTTC
TRBJ2-7,NA,TRBV7-9,once,CASSLVSGHADYEQYF,TGTGCCAGCAGCTTAGTTTCGGGACACGCCGACTACGAGCAGTACTTC
TRBJ1-4,NA,TRBV5-1,NA,CASSVTLSTNEKLFF,TGCGCCAGCAGCGTCACCCTTTCAACTAATGAAAAACTGTTTTTT
TRBJ2-7,TRBD1,TRBV10-3,NA,CAIRENRDRGLMSSYEQYF,TGTGCCATCAGGGAGAACCGGGACAGGGGGCTCATGAGCTCCTACGAGCAGTACTTC
TRBJ1-2,NA,TRBV24-1,NA,CATWEGNYGYTF,TGTGCTACCTGGGAGGGAAACTATGGCTACACCTTC
TRBJ1-1,NA,TRBV6-4,NA,CASSVEGGMNTEAFF,TGTGCCAGCAGTGTGGAGGGGGGCATGAACACTGAAGCTTTCTTT
TRBJ2-1,NA,TRBV10-3,NA,CATGTASSYNEQFF,TGTGCCACCGGGACGGCAAGCTCCTACAATGAGCAGTTCTTC
TRBJ1-5,NA,TRBV10-3,NA,CAISEGPGSYQPQHF,TGTGCCATCAGTGAAGGTCCGGGGAGTTATCAGCCCCAGCATTTT
TRBJ2-7,NA,TRBV24-1,NA,CATSDRYEQYF,TGTGCCACCAGTGACCGCTACGAGCAGTACTTC
TRBJ2-2,TRBD1,TRBV30,NA,CAWSRGQGGGELFF,TGTGCCTGGAGTAGGGGACAGGGCGGCGGGGAGCTGTTTTTT
TRBJ1-1,NA,TRBV7-8,NA,CASSLAARLNTEAFF,TGTGCCAGCAGCTTGGCGGCCCGCCTGAACACTGAAGCTTTCTTT
TRBJ1-2,NA,TRBV4-1,NA,CASSQEEDTRSGYTF,TGCGCCAGCAGCCAAGAGGAAGATACGAGGTCGGGCTACACCTTC
TRBJ2-5,TRBD1,TRBV5-1,NA,CASSSGQAPETQYF,TGCGCCAGCAGCTCCGGACAGGCCCCAGAGACCCAGTACTTC
TRBJ1-4,NA,TRBV5-4,few,CASSTHTGFEKLFF,TGTGCCAGCAGCACCCACACAGGGTTTGAAAAACTGTTTTTT
TRBJ2-3,NA,TRBV5-1,NA,CASSLDDYTDTQYF,TGCGCCAGCAGCTTGGATGACTACACAGATACGCAGTATTTT
TRBJ2-7,NA,TRBV9,few,CASSVGGWQGYEQYF,TGTGCCAGCAGCGTAGGAGGGTGGCAGGGCTACGAGCAGTACTTC
TRBJ2-7,NA,TRBV5-3,NA,CARSPGIPYEQYF,TGTGCCAGAAGTCCAGGTATCCCCTACGAGCAGTACTTC